The 21 T cell receptor beta chains below were found in one sample sequenced in a study of T cells in Graves' hyperthyroidism and ophthalmopathy. RNA transcripts were the template for amplifying TCR beta CDR3 regions. The HTBI primer set drove a first-round RT-PCR of the TCR CDR3. Each CDR3 protein is one row after TCRdb ran MiXCR on the multiplex PCR reads. The repertoire has around 260,000 distinct CDR3 sequences, 20% to 30% of them found once; the top ten carry roughly 24%. Sequences were obtained from blood. Every receptor here comes from a man aged 35 to 55 with Graves' hyperthyroidism that later progressed to Graves' ophthalmopathy.

At least ten counts were recorded for this clonotype. J is TRBJ2-5 and V is TRBV5-1, with TRBD2 identical over 8 bases. The V gene's germline CDR1 is SGHRS and CDR2 YFSETQ. After removal of 6 bases from V and 3 bases from J, the junction contained 10 bases not matched to a gene. The CDR3 contains 15 residues. This chain's CDR3 is CASKRTRGDKETQYF. CDR3 sequence (DNA): TGCGCCAGCAAGCGTACGCGGGGGGATAAAGAGACCCAGTACTTC.

This chain connects TRBV12-3 or TRBV12-4 to TRBJ2-5; possible D gene TRBD2, 6 bases. Trimming removed 4 bases from V and 3 bases from J, with 12 bases in between. The CDR3 length is 14 residues. The CDR3 loop is CASSSSGGEETQYF. In DNA, the CDR3 is TGTGCCAGCAGTTCATCGGGCGGGGAAGAGACCCAGTACTTC.

This clonotype was seen more than once but under ten times. V gene TRBV12-3 or TRBV12-4 combines with J gene TRBJ1-1; D remains ambiguous. The germline V and J ends were trimmed by 6 bases and 4 bases, with 15 bases remaining between them. This CDR3 has 14 residues. The DNA for the CDR3 is TGTGCCAGCAGACTCACTCGAACGGCCACTGAAGCTTTCTTT. Translated, it gives CASRLTRTATEAFF.

This chain links TRBV12-3 or TRBV12-4 with TRBJ2-7, with D tentatively TRBD1 or TRBD2 (5 bases each). Trimming took 2 bases from V and 11 from J, leaving 16 bases between them. The CDR3 has 13 amino acids. CDR3 region: CASSLRGSQHEYF. The CDR3 region has the DNA TGTGCCAGCAGTTTACGGGGCAGTCAGCATGAGTACTTC.

This clonotype was detected many times. The rearrangement joins TRBV20-1 to TRBJ2-7; D is perhaps TRBD2 (5 bases). CDR1 and CDR2 (germline): DFQATT, SNEGSKA (reference sequence). V was clipped by 0 bases and J by 3 bases, with 15 bases between them. The CDR3 length is 15 residues. Here the CDR3 DNA reads TGCAGTGCTAGAGATCTTCGTCGAGCGGACTACGAGCAGTACTTC. This gives the protein CSARDLRRADYEQYF.

Ten or more counts support this clonotype. The V and J genes are TRBV11-2 and TRBJ1-2; the D is unclear. CDR3 length equals 13 residues. Germline V gene data show CDR1 as SGHAT and CDR2 as FQNNGV. V lost 1 base to trimming and J lost 4 bases, with 7 bases between them. CDR3 DNA sequence: TGTGCCAGCAGCTTAGGGACCAGCTATGGCTACACCTTC. This gives the protein CASSLGTSYGYTF. The full variable domain, completed using reference TRBV11-2 and TRBJ1-2, is EAGVAQSPRYKIIEKRQSVAFWCNPISGHATLYWYQQILGQGPKLLIQFQNNGVVDDSQLPKDRFSAERLKGVDSTLKIQPAKLEDSAVYLCASSLGTSYGYTFGSGTRLTVV.

A few counts support this clonotype. The chain joins TRBV6-2 or TRBV6-3 to TRBJ1-2; 8 positions match TRBD1. Germline V lookup: CDR1 MNHEY, CDR2 SVGEGT. The CDR3 is 16 amino acids. Unmatched junction bases numbered 12, after V lost 7 bases and J lost 2 bases. Here the CDR3 reads CASNSDDGQGNYGYTF. The DNA for the CDR3 is TGTGCCAGCAACTCTGACGACGGACAGGGCAACTATGGCTACACCTTC.

This clonotype was seen ten or more times. This rearrangement joins TRBV4-2 to TRBJ2-5, with D maybe TRBD2 (5 bases). This CDR3 is built from 14 residues. Germline CDR1 reads LGHNA; CDR2 reads YNFKEQ. The ends were cut back, 1 base at V and 2 bases at J, with 8 bases in the middle. The CDR3 sequence is CASSQVGGQETQYF. The CDR3 nucleotides read TGTGCCAGCAGCCAAGTCGGCGGGCAAGAGACCCAGTACTTC.

This clonotype was detected many times. The chain uses TRBV25-1 and TRBJ1-5, with D perhaps matching TRBD1 (6 bases). V was clipped by 2 bases and J by 4 bases, with 18 bases between them. The CDR3 totals 17 residues. Per germline, CDR1 MGHDK and CDR2 SYGVNS. The CDR3 is CASSEGGRGGGNQPQHF. CDR3 coding DNA: TGTGCCAGCAGTGAAGGGGGCAGGGGAGGGGGAAATCAGCCCCAGCATTTT.

This clonotype has at least ten counts. The chain is built from TRBV4-1 and TRBJ1-3; no firm D call. Germline V CDR1 and CDR2: MGHRA, YSYEKL. Trimming cost V 4 bases and J 3 bases, with 7 bases left between them. The CDR3 length is 13 residues. The CDR3 nucleotides are TGCGCCAGCAGCCTCCCCTTTGGAAACACCATATATTTT. Translation: CASSLPFGNTIYF.

There are a few counts of this clonotype. This sequence joins TRBV28 and TRBJ1-5; no firm D call. Germline V gives CDR1 MDHEN, CDR2 SYDVKM. The CDR3 length is 14 residues. The ends were cut back, 2 bases at V and 5 bases at J, with 10 bases in the middle. The CDR3, as DNA: TGTGCCAGCAGTTTAGAGGACGATTATCAGCCCCAGCATTTT. It yields the protein CASSLEDDYQPQHF. Full variable domain (missing parts from reference TRBV28 and TRBJ1-5): DVKVTQSSRYLVKRTGEKVFLECVQDMDHENMFWYRQDPGLGLRLIYFSYDVKMKEKGDIPEGYSVSREKKERFSLILESASTNQTSMYLCASSLEDDYQPQHFGDGTRLSIL.

This clonotype showed up many times. The chain has TRBV11-2 and TRBJ2-5, with 8 positions matching TRBD2. Germline loops: CDR1 SGHAT, CDR2 FQNNGV. The CDR3 runs to 13 residues. V lost 4 bases to trimming and J lost 5 bases; unmatched junction nucleotides: 3. The CDR3 sequence is CASSWSGSETQYF. The DNA for the CDR3 is TGTGCCAGCAGCTGGAGCGGGAGTGAGACCCAGTACTTC.

At least ten counts were recorded for this clonotype. The chain has TRBV5-1 and TRBJ2-6; no clear D gene. CDR1 is SGHRS and CDR2 is YFSETQ in the germline V gene. Trimming removed 4 bases from V and 1 base from J, with 9 bases in between. This CDR3 is 15 amino acids long. CDR3 region: CASSVTSSGANVLTF. Here the CDR3 DNA reads TGCGCCAGCAGCGTTACATCGTCTGGGGCCAACGTCCTGACTTTC.

There are many counts of this clonotype. V is TRBV28 and J is TRBJ2-7, with D perhaps assigned TRBD1 or TRBD2 (5 bases each). The ends were cut back, 3 bases at V and 2 bases at J, with 14 bases in the middle. The germline gives CDR1 MDHEN, CDR2 SYDVKM. The CDR3 covers 15 residues. CDR3 sequence reads: CASSFQGVGTYEQYF. CDR3 bases: TGTGCCAGCAGTTTCCAGGGAGTAGGGACCTACGAGCAGTACTTC.

This clonotype was counted many times. The chain uses TRBV6-5 and TRBJ2-5; 7 positions agree with TRBD1. V lost 5 bases and J lost 5; bases outside the gene matches: 11. CDR1 and CDR2 from the germline V gene are MNHEY and SVGAGI. This CDR3 has 15 amino acids. CDR3 sequence reads: CASSRRTGGRETQYF. DNA for the CDR3: TGTGCCAGCAGTCGACGGACAGGAGGCCGGGAGACCCAGTACTTC.

The chain joins TRBV20-1 to TRBJ2-7; 9 nucleotides match TRBD2. V gave up 1 base and J gave up 2 bases; unmatched junction bases: 9. Germline lookup yields CDR1 DFQATT and CDR2 SNEGSKA (reference sequence). The CDR3 totals 16 residues. The CDR3 bases are TGCAGTGCTAGAGTTCTCCTAGCGGGACTAGCCTACGAGCAGTACTTC. Its translation: CSARVLLAGLAYEQYF.

This clonotype was recorded at least ten times. This chain connects TRBV5-1 to TRBJ2-2; TRBD2 matches 13 bases. Germline V lookup: CDR1 SGHRS, CDR2 YFSETQ. The CDR3 runs 18 residues. V lost 0 bases, J lost 4 bases, and 6 bases stayed unmatched. In nucleotides, the CDR3 is TGCGCCAGCAGCTTGGCCCGAGGACTAGCGGGAGTCACCGGGGAGCTGTTTTTT. Translating it yields CASSLARGLAGVTGELFF.

In this sample, this clonotype turned up many times. V usage is TRBV3-1 and J usage is TRBJ1-2; D remains ambiguous. The CDR3 consists of 13 residues. The germline V gene has CDR1 LGHDT and CDR2 YNNKEL (reference sequence). V lost 0 bases and J 2 bases, leaving 4 bases between the germline ends. CDR3 in DNA: TGTGCCAGCAGCCAAGACAGAAACTATGGCTACACCTTC. Encoded protein: CASSQDRNYGYTF.

A remark on this clonotype: A read error may explain this, as a much larger clone is one base away. This chain connects TRBV4-2 to TRBJ2-1; unclear D gene. Trimming took off 2 bases at V and 2 bases at J, with 7 bases between the two ends. In germline, CDR1 is LGHNA, CDR2 YNFKEQ. The CDR3 has 14 amino acids. The CDR3 nucleotides are TGTGCCAGCAGCCAATGTCCAGCCTACAATGAGCAGTTCTTC. It yields the protein CASSQCPAYNEQFF.

This clonotype was recorded many times. The gene calls are TRBV11-2 and TRBJ2-7; D call uncertain. Germline loops: CDR1 SGHAT, CDR2 FQNNGV. Deletions cut 5 bases from V and 2 bases from J, with 7 bases between. This CDR3 has 12 residues. CDR3 coding DNA: TGTGCCAGCAGCCGCCTTCCCTACGAGCAGTACTTC. Residues: CASSRLPYEQYF.

This clonotype has ten or more counts. The chain combines TRBV3-1 with TRBJ2-7; 7 positions match TRBD2. The V gene's germline CDR1 is LGHDT and CDR2 YNNKEL (reference sequence). CDR3 length equals 15 residues. V was clipped by 4 bases and J by 3 bases; unmatched bases: 9. For the CDR3, the DNA is TGTGCCAGCAGCCGGAATAGCGGGTCCCACTACGAGCAGTACTTC. Its translation is CASSRNSGSHYEQYF.